Listed below are T cell receptor beta chains from one sample, sequenced in a study of siplizumab effects on memory and regulatory T cells. Measured with immunoSEQ multiplex PCR; TCRdb has only the in-frame clones, and not every one. The profile covers 40,000 to 45,000 clones, with more than 70% appearing a single time and under 0.3% taken by the ten largest. The sequenced sample was naive CD4+ T cells sorted from blood. The receptor set was obtained from a human donor in good health. Both conserved end residues are part of each CDR3. The D gene is left open where the match is weak. Some rows have no size entry. The others give once, few or many, or a class for an expanded clone.

D | size | J | V | CDR3 | DNA
- | - | TRBJ2-5 | TRBV5-1 | CASRPSSTGKETQYF | TGCGCCAGCAGACCCTCGAGTACGGGAAAGGAGACCCAGTACTTC
TRBD1 | - | TRBJ1-1 | TRBV7-9 | CASSLPRDREAFF | TGTGCCAGCAGCTTGCCCCGGGACAGGGAAGCTTTCTTT
- | - | TRBJ2-4 | TRBV5-1 | CASSLNAKNIQYF | TGCGCCAGCAGCTTGAATGCCAAAAACATTCAGTACTTC
- | - | TRBJ2-1 | TRBV5-8 | CASSSYNEQFF | TGTGCCAGCAGCTCCTACAATGAGCAGTTCTTC
- | - | TRBJ2-7 | TRBV10-2 | CASSESRFLAAYEQYF | TGCGCCAGCAGTGAGTCAAGATTTCTGGCGGCCTACGAGCAGTACTTC
- | - | TRBJ1-3 | TRBV7-2 | CASSLRRDGGNTIYF | TGTGCCAGCAGCTTAAGGCGCGATGGGGGAAACACCATATATTTT
- | few | TRBJ1-5 | TRBV7-9 | CASSLDGPQHF | TGTGCCAGCAGCTTAGATGGGCCCCAGCATTTT
- | - | TRBJ2-5 | TRBV5-1 | CASSSQPGETQYF | TGCGCCAGCAGCTCCCAACCGGGGGAGACCCAGTACTTC
- | - | TRBJ1-4 | TRBV6-5 | CASSPGNANEKLFF | TGTGCCAGCAGTCCAGGGAACGCTAATGAAAAACTGTTTTTT
- | - | TRBJ2-7 | TRBV2 | CASTVTTYEQYF | TGTGCCAGCACGGTTACAACCTACGAGCAGTACTTC
TRBD2 | once | TRBJ2-2 | TRBV5-1 | CASSGLAGGAGELFF | TGCGCCAGCAGCGGACTAGCGGGAGGTGCCGGGGAGCTGTTTTTT
- | - | TRBJ1-1 | TRBV27 | CASSLILGNTEAFF | TGTGCCAGCAGTTTAATCCTGGGGAATACTGAAGCTTTCTTT
- | - | TRBJ2-5 | TRBV5-1 | CASSLGGVQETQYF | TGCGCCAGCAGCTTGGGCGGGGTCCAAGAGACCCAGTACTTC
- | - | TRBJ2-2 | TRBV9 | CASSVAGSGTGELFF | TGTGCCAGCAGCGTAGCCGGAAGCGGCACCGGGGAGCTGTTTTTT
- | - | TRBJ2-5 | TRBV7-8 | CASSLSQQQETQYF | TGTGCCAGCAGCTTATCGCAGCAGCAAGAGACCCAGTACTTC
- | - | TRBJ1-1 | TRBV5-6 | CATQLRRNTEAFF | TGTGCCACCCAGCTCAGGAGGAACACTGAAGCTTTCTTT
- | - | TRBJ1-2 | TRBV4-1 | CASSDARQNYGYTF | TGCGCCAGCAGCGATGCCCGACAGAACTATGGCTACACCTTC
TRBD1 | - | TRBJ2-5 | TRBV5-1 | CASSLEGTEKETQYF | TGCGCCAGCAGCTTAGAAGGGACAGAAAAAGAGACCCAGTACTTC
- | - | TRBJ2-5 | TRBV29-1 | CSVVSVYQETQYF | TGCAGCGTTGTAAGCGTGTACCAAGAGACCCAGTACTTC
- | - | TRBJ2-7 | TRBV5-1 | CASSLGLDRYEQYF | TGCGCCAGCAGCTTAGGTCTAGACCGCTACGAGCAGTACTTC
- | - | TRBJ2-7 | TRBV11-2 | CASSLEVSYEQYF | TGTGCCAGCAGCTTAGAGGTTTCGTACGAGCAGTACTTC
- | - | TRBJ2-7 | TRBV15 | CATSRLLAYEQYF | TGTGCCACCAGTCGTTTACTAGCTTACGAGCAGTACTTC
- | - | TRBJ1-2 | TRBV5-4 | CASSLGSGDYGYTF | TGTGCCAGCAGCTTGGGCTCAGGGGACTATGGCTACACCTTC
- | - | TRBJ2-2 | TRBV7-9 | CASSFATNTGELFF | TGTGCCAGCAGCTTTGCCACCAACACCGGGGAGCTGTTTTTT
- | once | TRBJ1-2 | TRBV28 | CASSSYGYTF | TGTGCCAGCAGTAGCTATGGCTACACCTTC